What follows is one T cell receptor beta chain and its context. The J segment lost 4 bases and the V segment lost 6 bases, leaving 3 bases of the junction unmatched. From germline, CDR1 is MNHNS and CDR2 SASEGT. This CDR3 region has 14 residues. The data belong to a study of preoperative IRX-2 immunotherapy in early breast cancer. The treatment was: preoperative locoregional IRX-2 cytokine immunotherapy. Patients received preoperative, locoregional IRX-2 cytokine immunotherapy in a phase Ib study. Generated by immunoSEQ multiplex PCR, the TCRdb table keeps only in-frame clones and is missing some. This sample has tens of thousands of clones, with approximately 96% found just once.

The sample in question was tumor tissue, obtained after IRX-2 immunotherapy. This chain links TRBV6-1 with TRBJ1-6; TRBD1 matches 7 bases. This TCR derives from a human donor with breast cancer. CDR3 sequence (DNA): TGTGCCAGCAGAGAGACAGGGTATAATTCACCCCTCCACTTT. This codes for CASRETGYNSPLHF.